This TCR beta chain was retrieved from a study of T cells in Graves' hyperthyroidism and ophthalmopathy. It was RNA transcripts that yielded the amplified TCR beta CDR3 regions. An initial round of RT-PCR targeting the TCR CDR3 relied on the HTBI primer set. TCRdb reanalysed the multiplex PCR reads using MiXCR and keeps one entry per CDR3 protein. Of under 450,000 distinct CDR3 sequences in the sample, around 14% were seen once. Germline loops: CDR1 DFQATT, CDR2 SNEGSKA (reference sequence). V lost 0 bases, J lost 7 bases, and 9 bases lay in between. The CDR3 is made up of 12 amino acids. Source material: blood. This chain uses TRBV20-1 with TRBJ1-1; no firm D call. The clonotype originates from a woman between 18 and 29 years old with Graves' hyperthyroidism. This CDR3 reads CSARDFRDEAFF. The CDR3 DNA is TGCAGTGCTAGAGATTTTCGCGATGAAGCTTTCTTT.